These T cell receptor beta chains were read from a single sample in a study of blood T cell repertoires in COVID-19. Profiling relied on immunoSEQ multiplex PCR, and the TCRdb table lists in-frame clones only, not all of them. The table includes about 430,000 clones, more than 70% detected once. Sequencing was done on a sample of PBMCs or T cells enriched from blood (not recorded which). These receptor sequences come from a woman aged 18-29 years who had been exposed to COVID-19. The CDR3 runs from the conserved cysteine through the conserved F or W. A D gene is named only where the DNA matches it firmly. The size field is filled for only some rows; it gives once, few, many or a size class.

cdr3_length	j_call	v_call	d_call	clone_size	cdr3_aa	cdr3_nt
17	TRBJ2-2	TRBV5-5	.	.	CASSPLGAVANTGELFF	TGTGCCAGCAGCCCACTTGGAGCGGTCGCGAACACCGGGGAGCTGTTTTTT
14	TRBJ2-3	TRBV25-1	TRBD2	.	CASSDGDYRDTQYF	TGTGCCAGCAGTGATGGGGACTATCGGGATACGCAGTATTTT
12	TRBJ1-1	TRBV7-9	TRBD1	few	CASSPDRAEAFF	TGTGCCAGCAGTCCCGACAGGGCGGAAGCTTTCTTT
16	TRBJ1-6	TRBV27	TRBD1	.	CASSSTGGGYNSPLHF	TGTGCCAGCAGTTCTACAGGGGGGGGATATAATTCACCCCTCCACTTT
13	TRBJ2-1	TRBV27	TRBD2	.	CASLGGVHNEQFF	TGTGCCAGCCTGGGGGGGGTCCACAATGAGCAGTTCTTC
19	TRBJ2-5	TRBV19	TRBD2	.	CASSTRQEIAGAALKTQYF	TGTGCCAGTAGTACCCGACAGGAAATAGCGGGGGCCGCTCTTAAGACCCAGTACTTC
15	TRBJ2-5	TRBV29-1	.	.	CSVEDFLYSQVSQYF	TGCAGCGTTGAAGATTTTTTGTATTCCCAAGTGAGCCAGTACTTC
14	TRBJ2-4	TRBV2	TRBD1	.	CASSIPGQGNIQYF	TGTGCCAGCAGCATTCCGGGACAGGGAAACATTCAGTACTTC
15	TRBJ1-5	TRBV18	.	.	CASSLMGQGDQPQHF	TGTGCCAGCTCACTGATGGGGCAGGGCGATCAGCCCCAGCATTTT
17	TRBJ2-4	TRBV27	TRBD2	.	CASSERTSGGPKNIQYF	TGTGCCAGCAGTGAACGGACTAGCGGGGGGCCCAAAAACATTCAGTACTTC
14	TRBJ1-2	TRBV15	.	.	CATSRTEGAGGYTF	TGTGCCACCAGCAGAACCGAGGGCGCTGGAGGCTACACCTTC
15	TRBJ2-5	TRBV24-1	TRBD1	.	CATSDSGTGVETQYF	TGTGCCACCAGTGATTCAGGGACAGGGGTTGAGACCCAGTACTTC
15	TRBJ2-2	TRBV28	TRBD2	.	CASSWTSGNTGELFF	TGTGCCAGCAGCTGGACTAGCGGAAACACCGGGGAGCTGTTTTTT
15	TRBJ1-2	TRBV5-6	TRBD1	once	CASSLPGQGIYGYTF	TGTGCCAGCAGCTTGCCTGGACAGGGGATCTATGGCTACACCTTC
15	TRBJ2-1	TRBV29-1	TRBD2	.	CSVKGTSGGVGEQFF	TGCAGCGTAAAAGGGACTAGCGGGGGGGTTGGTGAGCAGTTCTTC
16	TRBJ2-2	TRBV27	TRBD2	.	CASSLFGLAGTGELFF	TGTGCCAGCAGTTTATTCGGACTAGCGGGGACCGGGGAGCTGTTTTTT
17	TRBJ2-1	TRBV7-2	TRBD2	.	CASSLDWTSGRKDEQFF	TGTGCCAGCAGCTTAGATTGGACTAGCGGGAGGAAGGATGAGCAGTTCTTC
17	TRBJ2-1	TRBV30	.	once	CAWSSSTGRRSYNEQFF	TGTGCCTGGAGTTCGTCAACGGGGAGACGCTCCTACAATGAGCAGTTCTTC
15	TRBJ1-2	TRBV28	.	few	CASSLWGGQNYGYTF	TGTGCCAGCAGTTTATGGGGTGGACAGAACTATGGCTACACCTTC
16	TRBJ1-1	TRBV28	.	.	CASSLWSQLMNTEAFF	TGTGCCAGCAGTTTGTGGAGTCAACTCATGAACACTGAAGCTTTCTTT
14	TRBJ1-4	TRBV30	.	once	CAWNSPLLNEKLFF	TGTGCCTGGAATAGTCCGCTACTTAATGAAAAACTGTTTTTT
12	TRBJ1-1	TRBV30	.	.	CAWSETGTRSFF	TGTGCCTGGAGTGAAACAGGGACCAGGTCTTTCTTT
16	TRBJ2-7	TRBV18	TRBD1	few	CASSKNPQGMAYEQYF	TGTGCCAGCTCCAAAAATCCACAGGGGATGGCCTACGAGCAGTACTTC
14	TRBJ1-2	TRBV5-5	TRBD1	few	CASSLPGGNYGYTF	TGTGCCAGCAGCTTGCCAGGGGGTAACTATGGCTACACCTTC
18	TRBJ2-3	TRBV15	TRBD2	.	CATSSREALLLSTDTQYF	TGTGCCACCAGCAGCCGGGAGGCACTGTTATTGTCCACAGATACGCAGTATTTT
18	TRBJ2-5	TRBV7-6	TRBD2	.	CASSLGPRTSGYRETQYF	TGTGCCAGCAGCTTGGGCCCCAGGACTAGCGGTTATAGGGAGACCCAGTACTTC
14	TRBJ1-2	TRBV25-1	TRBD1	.	CASSVGGGPYGYTF	TGTGCCAGCAGTGTAGGGGGCGGACCCTATGGCTACACCTTC
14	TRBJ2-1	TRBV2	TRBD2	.	CASTLAGDHRGQFF	TGTGCCAGCACGCTAGCGGGGGATCATAGAGGGCAGTTCTTC
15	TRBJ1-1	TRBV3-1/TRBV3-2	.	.	CASSRRGQMNTEAFF	TGTGCCAGCAGCAGACGCGGACAGATGAACACTGAAGCTTTCTTT
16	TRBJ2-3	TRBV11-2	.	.	CASSLQGMGSTDTQYF	TGTGCCAGCAGCTTACAGGGGATGGGCAGCACAGATACGCAGTATTTT
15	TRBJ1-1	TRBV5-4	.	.	CASSDRQLRFSEAFF	TGTGCCAGCAGCGATAGACAGCTCCGCTTTTCTGAAGCTTTCTTT
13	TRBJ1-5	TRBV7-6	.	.	CAIAGGPNQPQHF	TGTGCCATCGCGGGGGGCCCCAATCAGCCCCAGCATTTT
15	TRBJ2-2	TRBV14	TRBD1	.	CASSLTGGITGELFF	TGTGCCAGCAGCCTTACAGGGGGGATCACCGGGGAGCTGTTTTTT
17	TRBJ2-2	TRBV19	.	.	CASSSRGAVLFTGELFF	TGTGCCAGTAGTTCCCGTGGAGCCGTATTGTTCACCGGGGAGCTGTTTTTT
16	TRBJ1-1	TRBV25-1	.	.	CASSGRARGGSTEAFF	TGTGCCAGCAGTGGGAGGGCCCGGGGTGGTAGCACTGAAGCTTTCTTT
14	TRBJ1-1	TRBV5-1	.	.	CASSLLSTGTEAFF	TGCGCCAGCAGCTTGTTATCAACAGGCACTGAAGCTTTCTTT